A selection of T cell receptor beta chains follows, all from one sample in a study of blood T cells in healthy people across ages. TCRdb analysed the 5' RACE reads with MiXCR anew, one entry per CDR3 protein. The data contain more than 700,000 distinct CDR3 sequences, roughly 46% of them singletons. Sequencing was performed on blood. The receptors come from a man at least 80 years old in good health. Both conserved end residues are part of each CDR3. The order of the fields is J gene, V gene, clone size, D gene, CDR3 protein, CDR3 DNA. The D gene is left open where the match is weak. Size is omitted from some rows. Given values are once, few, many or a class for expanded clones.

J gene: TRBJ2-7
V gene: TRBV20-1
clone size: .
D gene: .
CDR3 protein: CSARDPGSEQYF
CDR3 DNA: TGCAGTGCTAGAGATCCTGGGAGCGAGCAGTACTTC

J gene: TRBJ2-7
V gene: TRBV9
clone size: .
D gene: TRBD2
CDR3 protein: CASSVRTSGGEQYF
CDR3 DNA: TGTGCCAGCAGCGTCCGGACTAGCGGGGGGGAGCAGTACTTC

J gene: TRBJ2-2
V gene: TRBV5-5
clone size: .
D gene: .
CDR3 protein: CASSNSGGNTGELFF
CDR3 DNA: TGTGCCAGCAGCAACAGCGGAGGGAACACCGGGGAGCTGTTTTTT

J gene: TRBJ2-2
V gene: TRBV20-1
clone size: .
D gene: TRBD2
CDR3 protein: CSARLAGGAGELFF
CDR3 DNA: TGCAGTGCAAGACTAGCGGGAGGTGCCGGGGAGCTGTTTTTT

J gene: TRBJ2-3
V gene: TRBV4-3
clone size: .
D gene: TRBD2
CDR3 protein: CASSPFTAGGLFLTDTQYF
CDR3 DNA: TGCGCCAGCAGCCCTTTTACAGCGGGGGGCCTATTTCTCACAGATACGCAGTATTTT

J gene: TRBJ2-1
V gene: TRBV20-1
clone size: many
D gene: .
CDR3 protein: CSASLYNEQFF
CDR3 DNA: TGCAGTGCTAGCCTATACAATGAGCAGTTCTTC

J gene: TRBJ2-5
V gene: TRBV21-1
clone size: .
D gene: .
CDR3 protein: CASSPWTVRETQYF
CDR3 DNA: TGTGCCAGCAGCCCATGGACAGTGCGAGAGACCCAGTACTTC

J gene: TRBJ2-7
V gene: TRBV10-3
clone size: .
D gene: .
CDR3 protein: CAISGLSGSYEQYF
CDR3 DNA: TGTGCCATCAGTGGTCTTTCTGGCTCCTACGAGCAGTACTTC

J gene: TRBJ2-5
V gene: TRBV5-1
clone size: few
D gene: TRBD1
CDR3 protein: CASSPDRVYQETQYF
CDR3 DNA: TGCGCCAGCAGCCCAGACAGGGTGTACCAAGAGACCCAGTACTTC

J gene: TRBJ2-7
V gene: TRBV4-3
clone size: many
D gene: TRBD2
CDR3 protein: CASSQNPSGAYEQYF
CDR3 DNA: TGCGCCAGCAGCCAAAATCCTAGCGGGGCCTACGAGCAGTACTTC

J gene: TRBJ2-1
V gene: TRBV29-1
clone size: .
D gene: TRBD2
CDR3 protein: CSVERLAAIYNEQFF
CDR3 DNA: TGCAGCGTTGAAAGGCTAGCGGCGATCTACAATGAGCAGTTCTTC

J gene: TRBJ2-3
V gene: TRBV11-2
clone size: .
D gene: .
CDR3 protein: CASQGLTSFSDTQYF
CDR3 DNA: TGTGCCAGCCAGGGATTGACTAGTTTTTCCGATACGCAGTATTTT

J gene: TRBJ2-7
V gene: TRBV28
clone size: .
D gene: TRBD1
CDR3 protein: CASSLVGTGVNNEQYF
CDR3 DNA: TGTGCCAGCAGTCTAGTAGGGACAGGGGTGAACAATGAGCAGTACTTC

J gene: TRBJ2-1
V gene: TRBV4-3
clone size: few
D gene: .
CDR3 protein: CASSRVAEGSNEQFF
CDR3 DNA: TGCGCCAGCAGCCGTGTAGCGGAGGGAAGCAATGAGCAGTTCTTC